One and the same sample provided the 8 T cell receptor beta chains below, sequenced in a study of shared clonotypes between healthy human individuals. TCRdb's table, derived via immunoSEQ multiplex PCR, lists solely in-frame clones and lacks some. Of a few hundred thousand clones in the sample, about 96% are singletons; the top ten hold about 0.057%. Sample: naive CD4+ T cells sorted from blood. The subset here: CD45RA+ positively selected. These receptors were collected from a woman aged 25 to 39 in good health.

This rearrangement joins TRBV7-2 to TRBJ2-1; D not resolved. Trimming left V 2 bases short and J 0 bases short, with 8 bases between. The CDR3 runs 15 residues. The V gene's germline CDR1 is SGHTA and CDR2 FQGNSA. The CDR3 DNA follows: TGTGCCAGCAGCTTAAGCGCCAGCTCCTACAATGAGCAGTTCTTC. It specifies CASSLSASSYNEQFF.

The chain's CDR3 is CASSPSRTSGNTYEQYF. Written as DNA, the CDR3 is TGTGCCAGCAGCCCCAGTCGCACTAGCGGAAACACCTACGAGCAGTACTTC. The chain joins TRBV9 to TRBJ2-7; 8 positions match TRBD2. J was trimmed by 2 bases and V by 4 bases; bases with no gene match: 14. The CDR3 has 17 residues. Germline V lookup: CDR1 SGDLS, CDR2 YYNGEE.

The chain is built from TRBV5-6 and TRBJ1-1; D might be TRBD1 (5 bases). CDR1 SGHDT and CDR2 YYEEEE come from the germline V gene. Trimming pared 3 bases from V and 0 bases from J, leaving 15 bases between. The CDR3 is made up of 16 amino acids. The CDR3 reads CASSWRQNYMNTEAFF. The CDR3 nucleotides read TGTGCCAGCAGCTGGAGACAGAACTACATGAACACTGAAGCTTTCTTT. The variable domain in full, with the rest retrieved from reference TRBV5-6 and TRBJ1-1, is DAGVTQSPTHLIKTRGQQVTLRCSPKSGHDTVSWYQQALGQGPQFIFQYYEEEERQRGNFPDRFSGHQFPNYSSELNVNALLLGDSALYLCASSWRQNYMNTEAFFGQGTRLTVV.

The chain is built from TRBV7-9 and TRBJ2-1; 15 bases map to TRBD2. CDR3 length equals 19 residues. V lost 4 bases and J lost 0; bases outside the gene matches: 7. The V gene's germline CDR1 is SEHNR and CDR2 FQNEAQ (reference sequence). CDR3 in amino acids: CASSSPGTSGRSSYNEQFF. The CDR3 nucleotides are TGTGCCAGCAGCTCGCCCGGGACTAGCGGGAGGAGCTCCTACAATGAGCAGTTCTTC.

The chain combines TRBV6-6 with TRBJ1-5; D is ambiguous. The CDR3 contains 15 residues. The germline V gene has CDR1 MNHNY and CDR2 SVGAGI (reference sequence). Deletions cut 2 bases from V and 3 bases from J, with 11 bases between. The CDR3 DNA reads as TGTGCCAGCAGTTACAGTGGGCCTGACAATCAGCCCCAGCATTTT. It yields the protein CASSYSGPDNQPQHF.

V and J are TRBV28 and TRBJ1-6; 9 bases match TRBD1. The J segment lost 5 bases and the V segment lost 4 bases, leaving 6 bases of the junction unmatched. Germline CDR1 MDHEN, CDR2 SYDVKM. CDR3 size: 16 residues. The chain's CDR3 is CASSYGTGLNNSPLHF. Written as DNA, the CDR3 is TGTGCCAGCAGTTATGGGACAGGGCTGAATAATTCACCCCTCCACTTT.

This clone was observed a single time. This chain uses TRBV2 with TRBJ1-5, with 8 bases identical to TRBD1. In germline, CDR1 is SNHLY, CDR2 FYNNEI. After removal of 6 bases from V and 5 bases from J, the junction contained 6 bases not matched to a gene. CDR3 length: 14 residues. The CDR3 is CASRTGQGDQPQHF. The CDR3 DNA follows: TGTGCCAGCAGAACCGGACAGGGCGATCAGCCCCAGCATTTT. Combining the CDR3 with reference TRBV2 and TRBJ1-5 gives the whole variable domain EPEVTQTPSHQVTQMGQEVILRCVPISNHLYFYWYRQILGQKVEFLVSFYNNEISEKSEIFDDQFSVERPDGSNFTLKIRSTKLEDSAMYFCASRTGQGDQPQHFGDGTRLSIL.

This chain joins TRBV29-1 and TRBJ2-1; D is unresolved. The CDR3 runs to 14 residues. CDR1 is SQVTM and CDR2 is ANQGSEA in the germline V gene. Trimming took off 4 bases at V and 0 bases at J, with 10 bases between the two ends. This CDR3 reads CSVGNSYSYNEQFF. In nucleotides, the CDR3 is TGCAGCGTTGGTAACTCTTACTCCTACAATGAGCAGTTCTTC.